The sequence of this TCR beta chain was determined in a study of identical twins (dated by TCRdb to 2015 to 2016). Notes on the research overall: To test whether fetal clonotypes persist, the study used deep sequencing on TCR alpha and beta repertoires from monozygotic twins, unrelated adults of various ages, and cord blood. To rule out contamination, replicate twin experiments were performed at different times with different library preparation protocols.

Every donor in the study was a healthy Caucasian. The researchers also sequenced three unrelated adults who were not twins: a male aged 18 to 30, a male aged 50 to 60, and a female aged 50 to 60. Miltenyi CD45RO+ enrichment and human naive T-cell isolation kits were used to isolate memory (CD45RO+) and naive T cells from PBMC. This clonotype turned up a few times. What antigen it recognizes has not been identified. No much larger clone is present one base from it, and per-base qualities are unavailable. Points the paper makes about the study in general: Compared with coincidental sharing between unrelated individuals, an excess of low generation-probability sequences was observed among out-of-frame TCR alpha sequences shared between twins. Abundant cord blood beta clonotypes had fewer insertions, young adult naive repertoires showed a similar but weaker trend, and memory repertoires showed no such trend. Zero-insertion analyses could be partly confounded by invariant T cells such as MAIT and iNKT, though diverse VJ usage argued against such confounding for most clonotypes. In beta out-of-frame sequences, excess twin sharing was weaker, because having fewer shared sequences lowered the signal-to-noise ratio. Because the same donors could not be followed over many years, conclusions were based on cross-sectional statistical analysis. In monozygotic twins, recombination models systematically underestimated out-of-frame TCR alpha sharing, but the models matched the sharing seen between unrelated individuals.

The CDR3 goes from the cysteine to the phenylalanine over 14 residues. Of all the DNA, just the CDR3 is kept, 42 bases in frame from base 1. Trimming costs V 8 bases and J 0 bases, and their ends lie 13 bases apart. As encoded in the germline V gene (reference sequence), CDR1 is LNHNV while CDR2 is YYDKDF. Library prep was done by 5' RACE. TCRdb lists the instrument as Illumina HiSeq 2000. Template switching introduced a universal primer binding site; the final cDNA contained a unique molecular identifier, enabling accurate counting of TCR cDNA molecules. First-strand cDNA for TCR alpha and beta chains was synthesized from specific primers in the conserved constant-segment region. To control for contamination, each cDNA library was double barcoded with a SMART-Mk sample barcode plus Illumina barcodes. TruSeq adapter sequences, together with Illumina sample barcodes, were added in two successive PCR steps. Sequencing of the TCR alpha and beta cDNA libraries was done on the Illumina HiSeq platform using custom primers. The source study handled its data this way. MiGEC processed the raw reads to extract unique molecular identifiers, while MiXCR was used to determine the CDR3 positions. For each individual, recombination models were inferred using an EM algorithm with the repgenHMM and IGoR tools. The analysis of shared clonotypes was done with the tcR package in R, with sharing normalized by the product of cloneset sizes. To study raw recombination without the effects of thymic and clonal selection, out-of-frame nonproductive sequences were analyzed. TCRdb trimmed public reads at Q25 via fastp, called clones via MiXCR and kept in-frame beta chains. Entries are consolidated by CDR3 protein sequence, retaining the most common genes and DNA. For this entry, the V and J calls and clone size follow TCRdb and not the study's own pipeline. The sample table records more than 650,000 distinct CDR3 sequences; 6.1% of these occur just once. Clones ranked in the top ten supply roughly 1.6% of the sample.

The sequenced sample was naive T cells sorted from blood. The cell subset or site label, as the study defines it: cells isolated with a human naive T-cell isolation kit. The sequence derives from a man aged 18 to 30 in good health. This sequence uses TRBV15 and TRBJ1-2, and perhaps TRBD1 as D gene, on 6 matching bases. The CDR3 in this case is CATQRAGANYGYTF. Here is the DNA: TGTGCCACCCAACGGGCAGGGGCTAACTATGGCTACACCTTC.